Listed below are T cell receptor beta chains from one sample, sequenced in a study of cytotoxic CD8 clonotypes in ibrutinib-treated CLL. The table came from immunoSEQ multiplex PCR; TCRdb's copy has only in-frame clones and leaves some out. The top ten hold 9.5% to 14% of the sample, which has some 140,000 clones, roughly 90% seen once. The specimen was PBMCs, collected after 12 months of ibrutinib treatment. The receptors were gathered from a human donor with chronic lymphocytic leukemia. Both conserved end residues are part of each CDR3. Fields, in order: J gene, D gene, V gene, clone size, CDR3 protein, CDR3 DNA. The D gene is left open where the match is weak. Only part of the rows carry a size: once, few, many, or a class if the clone is expanded.

TRBJ2-7,.,TRBV9,.,CASSVGSGIYEQYF,TGTGCCAGCAGCGTAGGGAGTGGGATCTACGAGCAGTACTTC
TRBJ1-1,.,TRBV5-1,.,CASSLSRERNTEAFF,TGCGCCAGCAGCTTAAGCAGGGAACGAAACACTGAAGCTTTCTTT
TRBJ2-1,.,TRBV27,.,CASSYGRAYNEQFF,TGTGCCAGCAGTTACGGGAGAGCCTACAATGAGCAGTTCTTC
TRBJ2-7,.,TRBV10-3,.,CAISESGQTYEQYF,TGTGCCATCAGTGAGTCTGGACAGACCTACGAGCAGTACTTC
TRBJ2-1,.,TRBV4-2,.,CASSQDTGTSGVQEQFF,TGTGCCAGCAGCCAAGATACGGGAACCAGCGGAGTCCAGGAGCAGTTCTTC
TRBJ2-1,TRBD2,TRBV11-1,.,CASSLGSLAGVNEQFF,TGTGCCAGCAGCTTAGGTTCGCTAGCGGGAGTTAATGAGCAGTTCTTC
TRBJ2-1,TRBD2,TRBV7-8,.,CASSLDLAGEGNEQFF,TGTGCCAGCAGCTTAGACTTAGCGGGAGAGGGCAATGAGCAGTTCTTC
TRBJ2-7,.,TRBV18,.,CASSPRTGYEQYF,TGTGCCAGCTCACCACGAACAGGCTACGAGCAGTACTTC
TRBJ1-5,.,TRBV30,.,CAWSAPDRPMGPQHF,TGTGCCTGGAGTGCCCCGGACCGGCCCATGGGGCCCCAGCATTTT
TRBJ2-6,TRBD1,TRBV5-1,.,CARGQGTLSGANVLTF,TGCGCCAGAGGACAGGGGACTCTCTCTGGGGCCAACGTCCTGACTTTC
TRBJ2-7,TRBD1,TRBV7-9,.,CASTSNRDRRTYEQYF,TGTGCCAGCACCTCAAACCGGGACAGGAGGACCTACGAGCAGTACTTC
TRBJ2-7,.,TRBV16,.,CASSQFSSGPTSYEQYF,TGTGCCAGCAGCCAATTTTCGTCAGGGCCCACCTCCTACGAGCAGTACTTC
TRBJ2-2,.,TRBV5-1,.,CASSSAGSGGELFF,TGCGCCAGCAGCTCGGCGGGGAGCGGCGGGGAGCTGTTTTTT
TRBJ1-3,TRBD1,TRBV9,.,CASSGDSIVSGNTIYF,TGTGCCAGCAGCGGGGACAGCATAGTCTCTGGAAACACCATATATTTT
TRBJ2-7,.,TRBV9,.,CASSALGSEQYF,TGTGCCAGCAGCGCCTTAGGAAGCGAGCAGTACTTC
TRBJ1-1,.,TRBV5-4,.,CASSLAKVRNTEAFF,TGTGCCAGCAGCTTGGCCAAAGTCAGGAACACTGAAGCTTTCTTT
TRBJ2-5,.,TRBV11-3,.,CASSSAYQETQYF,TGTGCCAGCAGCTCAGCATACCAAGAGACCCAGTACTTC
TRBJ2-1,TRBD2,TRBV19,.,CASSLLSLAGSYNEQFF,TGTGCCAGTAGTCTACTTTCACTAGCGGGAAGCTACAATGAGCAGTTCTTC
TRBJ1-2,.,TRBV19,.,CASSRDQEGYTF,TGTGCCAGTAGTCGGGACCAAGAGGGCTACACCTTC
TRBJ2-3,TRBD1,TRBV7-9,few,CASSFDRAGDTQYF,TGTGCCAGCAGCTTCGACAGGGCTGGAGATACGCAGTATTTT
TRBJ2-7,TRBD2,TRBV5-6,few,CASSLTGGGLADYEQYF,TGTGCCAGCAGCTTGACGGGCGGGGGACTTGCCGACTACGAGCAGTACTTC
TRBJ2-7,TRBD2,TRBV11-2,.,CASTDSGSVSYEQYF,TGTGCCAGCACCGATAGCGGGAGCGTTAGCTACGAGCAGTACTTC
TRBJ2-2,.,TRBV13,.,CASSLGSGELFF,TGTGCCAGCAGCTTAGGGTCCGGGGAGCTGTTTTTT
TRBJ2-5,.,TRBV28,.,CASSLVGIQKTQYF,TGTGCCAGCAGTTTGGTGGGAATACAAAAGACCCAGTACTTC
TRBJ2-4,.,TRBV7-8,.,CASSLERLLAKNIQYF,TGTGCCAGCAGCTTAGAACGACTATTAGCCAAAAACATTCAGTACTTC
TRBJ2-1,.,TRBV7-9,once,CASSPYTAGPNEQFF,TGTGCCAGCAGCCCTTATACGGCGGGGCCCAATGAGCAGTTCTTC
TRBJ2-6,.,TRBV7-2,.,CASSLVSSGANVLTF,TGTGCCAGCAGCTTAGTGAGTTCTGGGGCCAACGTCCTGACTTTC
TRBJ2-7,.,TRBV30,.,CAWSYRDKQYF,TGTGCCTGGAGTTACCGGGACAAGCAGTACTTC
TRBJ2-1,.,TRBV4-3,.,CASSQSRGQNSYNEQFF,TGCGCCAGCAGCCAATCGAGGGGACAAAACTCCTACAATGAGCAGTTCTTC
TRBJ1-5,.,TRBV28,.,CASTLREGGPLGKPQHF,TGTGCCAGCACGCTCCGAGAGGGTGGTCCCCTGGGGAAGCCCCAGCATTTT
TRBJ2-7,.,TRBV28,.,CASFRSSAVYEQYF,TGTGCCAGCTTCAGATCAAGTGCAGTATACGAGCAGTACTTC
TRBJ2-1,.,TRBV19,.,CASTTTDSPYNEQFF,TGTGCCAGTACCACAACCGACTCGCCGTACAATGAGCAGTTCTTC
TRBJ1-1,.,TRBV7-2,.,CASSRIVDTEAFF,TGTGCCAGCAGCCGAATAGTAGACACTGAAGCTTTCTTT
TRBJ2-7,.,TRBV10-3,.,CAISGAGDEQYF,TGTGCCATCAGCGGCGCGGGCGACGAGCAGTACTTC
TRBJ2-7,.,TRBV5-6,.,CASSLSPISSYEQYF,TGTGCCAGCAGCTTGAGTCCCATCAGCTCCTACGAGCAGTACTTC
TRBJ2-1,.,TRBV6-5,.,CASSYSDSSYNEQFF,TGTGCCAGCAGTTATTCTGACAGCTCCTACAATGAGCAGTTCTTC
TRBJ2-3,TRBD2,TRBV18,.,CASSPSGEGTDTQYF,TGTGCCAGCTCACCGTCCGGGGAGGGGACAGATACGCAGTATTTT
TRBJ2-2,.,TRBV11-3,.,CASSLGAGPGELFF,TGTGCCAGCAGCTTAGGGGCGGGGCCCGGGGAGCTGTTTTTT
TRBJ1-5,.,TRBV5-1,.,CASSLESNQPQHF,TGCGCCAGCAGCTTGGAAAGCAATCAGCCCCAGCATTTT
TRBJ2-7,.,TRBV5-1,.,CASSLRPTGSFNYEQYF,TGCGCCAGCAGCTTGCGGCCGACCGGGTCCTTTAACTACGAGCAGTACTTC
TRBJ2-7,.,TRBV18,.,CASSPGNYEQYF,TGTGCCAGCTCACCGGGGAACTACGAGCAGTACTTC
TRBJ2-7,TRBD1,TRBV7-9,.,CASSLARTGGAYEQYF,TGTGCCAGCAGCTTAGCCAGGACAGGGGGCGCCTACGAGCAGTACTTC
TRBJ2-5,TRBD1,TRBV19,.,CASSSGQVGETQYF,TGTGCCAGTAGTAGCGGACAGGTAGGAGAGACCCAGTACTTC
TRBJ2-3,.,TRBV6-5,.,CAIQAAGITDTQYF,TGTGCCATCCAAGCGGCGGGTATCACAGATACGCAGTATTTT
TRBJ2-7,.,TRBV2,once,CASSRTTSTYEQYF,TGTGCCAGCAGTCGGACAACCAGCACCTACGAGCAGTACTTC
TRBJ2-5,.,TRBV7-9,.,CASSLAGSQYLQETQYF,TGTGCCAGCAGCTTAGCGGGGTCGCAGTACCTCCAAGAGACCCAGTACTTC
TRBJ2-7,TRBD2,TRBV5-1,.,CASSLALAGGVGFYEQYF,TGCGCCAGCAGCTTGGCTCTAGCGGGAGGGGTGGGCTTCTACGAGCAGTACTTC
TRBJ1-1,.,TRBV9,.,CASSVVGGNTEAFF,TGTGCCAGCAGCGTAGTTGGCGGGAACACTGAAGCTTTCTTT
TRBJ1-5,.,TRBV19,.,CASRMQGGQPQHF,TGTGCCAGTAGGATGCAGGGAGGGCAGCCCCAGCATTTT
TRBJ1-1,.,TRBV5-1,.,CASSLEVNTEAFF,TGCGCCAGCAGCTTGGAGGTCAACACTGAAGCTTTCTTT
TRBJ2-7,.,TRBV7-2,.,CASSLDETRDEQYF,TGTGCCAGCAGCCTTGACGAAACCAGGGACGAGCAGTACTTC
TRBJ2-7,TRBD2,TRBV27,once,CASSLKPRGIAGYYEQYF,TGTGCCAGCAGTTTAAAGCCCCGGGGGATAGCGGGATACTACGAGCAGTACTTC
TRBJ1-2,TRBD1,TRBV30,.,CAWSYTGGGYTF,TGTGCCTGGAGTTATACAGGGGGAGGCTACACCTTC
TRBJ2-6,.,TRBV30,.,CAWSVTRNYPSSGANVLTF,TGTGCCTGGAGTGTAACGAGAAACTACCCGAGCTCTGGGGCCAACGTCCTGACTTTC
TRBJ2-7,.,TRBV2,.,CASSVRNYEQYF,TGTGCCAGCAGTGTGAGAAACTACGAGCAGTACTTC
TRBJ2-5,.,TRBV18,.,CASSPPGLPGETQYF,TGTGCCAGCTCACCTCCCGGGCTCCCCGGGGAGACCCAGTACTTC
TRBJ2-5,.,TRBV5-1,.,CASSLEETQYF,TGCGCCAGCAGCTTAGAGGAGACCCAGTACTTC
TRBJ1-1,.,TRBV7-9,.,CASTSQKNTEAFF,TGTGCCAGCACCTCCCAGAAGAACACTGAAGCTTTCTTT
TRBJ2-3,.,TRBV7-9,.,CAAAIAGTDTQYF,TGTGCCGCCGCTATAGCGGGCACAGATACGCAGTATTTT